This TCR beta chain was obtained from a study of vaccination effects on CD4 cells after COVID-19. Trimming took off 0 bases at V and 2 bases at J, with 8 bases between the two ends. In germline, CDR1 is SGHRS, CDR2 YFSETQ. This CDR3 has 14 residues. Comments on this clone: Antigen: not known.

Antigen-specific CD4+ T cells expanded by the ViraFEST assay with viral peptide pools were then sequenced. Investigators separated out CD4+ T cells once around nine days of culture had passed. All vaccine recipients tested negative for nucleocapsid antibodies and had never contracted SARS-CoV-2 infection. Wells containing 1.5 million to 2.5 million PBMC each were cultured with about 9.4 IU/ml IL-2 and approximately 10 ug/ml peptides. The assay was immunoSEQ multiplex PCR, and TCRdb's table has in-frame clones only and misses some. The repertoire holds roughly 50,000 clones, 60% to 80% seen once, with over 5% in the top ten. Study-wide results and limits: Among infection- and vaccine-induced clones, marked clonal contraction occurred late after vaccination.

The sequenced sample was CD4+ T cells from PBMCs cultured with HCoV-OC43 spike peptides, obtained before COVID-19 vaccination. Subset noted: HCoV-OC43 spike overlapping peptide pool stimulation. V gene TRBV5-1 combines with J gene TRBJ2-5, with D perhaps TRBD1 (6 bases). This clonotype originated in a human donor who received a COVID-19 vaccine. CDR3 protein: CASSLGTAQETQYF. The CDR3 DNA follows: TGCGCCAGCAGCTTGGGGACAGCACAAGAGACCCAGTACTTC.